One T cell receptor (beta chain) is described in this entry. Only a few counts were recorded for this clone. The target of this receptor is not known. Base qualities were left out, and no much larger clone turns up one base away. The data derive from a study of beta chain features in type 1 diabetes (dated by TCRdb to 2017 to 2018). In terms of the full investigation: Patients and healthy donors did not differ in mean age, gender distribution, total cell number or subset yield. Across all samples, some 110,000,000 sorted cells were examined, and cell number per subset correlated strongly with RNA yield. The study compared TCRB repertoires of sorted circulating CD4+ T cell subsets between recently diagnosed type 1 diabetes patients and matched healthy donors. Whereas all 30 or so donors provided naive and central memory subsets, regulatory and stem cell-like memory subsets were isolated from just 8 patients and about 8 healthy donors. Broader findings and caveats from the paper: HLA sub-analyses involved small numbers of individuals, so any influence of HLA type on TCRB rearrangement remained unresolved. PCR might favor shorter templates, but patient and control samples were amplified and corrected together, so any skew would affect both groups equally. At VDJ recombination sites, patients with type 1 diabetes made fewer insertions and deleted more nucleotides, a pattern implying thymic rearrangement abnormalities. Because cDNA was sequenced instead of genomic DNA, highly expressing activated cells could be over-represented, though the groups showed no difference in activation or CD3 levels. In all four CD4+ subsets, TCRB CDR3 length was moderately but significantly shorter in type 1 diabetes patients. Naive, central memory and regulatory TCRB repertoires appeared to be more similar among patients than among healthy donors.

A single peripheral blood draw of 90 to 150 mL on average was collected from each donor into heparinised tubes. Using a panel that included CD45RO, CCR7, CD25, CD127, CD95 and CD27, naive, central memory, regulatory and stem cell-like memory CD4+ T cells were sorted on a BD FACSAria II. Purity was above 95% for every sorted population. PBMCs were isolated right away by Lymphoprep density gradient centrifugation and were stained directly, without culture. So that batch effects would be minimized, each experiment stained and sorted samples in pairs, pairing one healthy donor with one patient. The entire amount of isolated RNA was reverse transcribed using the High Capacity cDNA Reverse Transcription Kit, so the sequenced TCRB transcripts were expressed ones. Deep immunoSEQ sequencing was performed on naive, central memory and regulatory T cell samples, with an average of roughly 3.3 million total reads per sample. After sorted cells were lysed in RLT buffer, RNA was extracted with DNase-treated RNeasy Micro or Mini kits, with the choice depending on cell number. Each cell subset was processed on its own to prevent cross-contamination, while patient and healthy donor samples were processed together. TCRB sequences were amplified from cDNA with the immunoSEQ multiplex PCR, producing 87-bp fragments spanning the CDR3 region. Sequencing of the amplicons was done on the Illumina HiSeq platform. On the study's bioinformatics: PCR bias was computationally corrected using synthetic template baselines, reads within Hamming distance 2 were collapsed, and singletons that could not be merged were discarded. Reads were aligned against IMGT so that V, D and J genes, CDR3 length and insertions or deletions at six rearrangement sites could be assigned. Clonotype counts were normalized to sorted cell number within each subset before computing true diversity and Gini coefficients with the tcR R package. The overlap coefficient, calculated on TCRB nucleotide sequences, was used to measure repertoire sharing. The source is immuneACCESS, and TCRdb retained only in-frame sequences with V and J called. Part of the clones is not carried over; for the studies checked, unresolved V genes explain less than half of this, and the remainder is unexplained. V and J calls and clone size come straight from that table; D and trimming were deduced from the DNA. The sample table records roughly 150,000 clones; about a tenth of these occur just once. In total, the top ten clones hold more than 0.4% of the sample.

The CDR3 contains 14 residues, cysteine and phenylalanine counted. Only the CDR3 DNA stays, 42 bases, in frame from base 1. Sequences SQVTM (CDR1) and ANQGSEA (CDR2) are obtained from the germline V gene. V and J are trimmed by 6 bases and 0 bases, and the gene matches miss 5 bases of the junction. Sample: central memory CD4+ T cells from blood. This sequence uses TRBV29-1 and TRBJ1-1, and 9 junctional nucleotides match TRBD1. The sequence derives from a man younger than 45 with type 1 diabetes. Here is the DNA: TGCAGCGTAGGAACAGGGGGCATGAACACTGAAGCTTTCTTT. The translation is CSVGTGGMNTEAFF.